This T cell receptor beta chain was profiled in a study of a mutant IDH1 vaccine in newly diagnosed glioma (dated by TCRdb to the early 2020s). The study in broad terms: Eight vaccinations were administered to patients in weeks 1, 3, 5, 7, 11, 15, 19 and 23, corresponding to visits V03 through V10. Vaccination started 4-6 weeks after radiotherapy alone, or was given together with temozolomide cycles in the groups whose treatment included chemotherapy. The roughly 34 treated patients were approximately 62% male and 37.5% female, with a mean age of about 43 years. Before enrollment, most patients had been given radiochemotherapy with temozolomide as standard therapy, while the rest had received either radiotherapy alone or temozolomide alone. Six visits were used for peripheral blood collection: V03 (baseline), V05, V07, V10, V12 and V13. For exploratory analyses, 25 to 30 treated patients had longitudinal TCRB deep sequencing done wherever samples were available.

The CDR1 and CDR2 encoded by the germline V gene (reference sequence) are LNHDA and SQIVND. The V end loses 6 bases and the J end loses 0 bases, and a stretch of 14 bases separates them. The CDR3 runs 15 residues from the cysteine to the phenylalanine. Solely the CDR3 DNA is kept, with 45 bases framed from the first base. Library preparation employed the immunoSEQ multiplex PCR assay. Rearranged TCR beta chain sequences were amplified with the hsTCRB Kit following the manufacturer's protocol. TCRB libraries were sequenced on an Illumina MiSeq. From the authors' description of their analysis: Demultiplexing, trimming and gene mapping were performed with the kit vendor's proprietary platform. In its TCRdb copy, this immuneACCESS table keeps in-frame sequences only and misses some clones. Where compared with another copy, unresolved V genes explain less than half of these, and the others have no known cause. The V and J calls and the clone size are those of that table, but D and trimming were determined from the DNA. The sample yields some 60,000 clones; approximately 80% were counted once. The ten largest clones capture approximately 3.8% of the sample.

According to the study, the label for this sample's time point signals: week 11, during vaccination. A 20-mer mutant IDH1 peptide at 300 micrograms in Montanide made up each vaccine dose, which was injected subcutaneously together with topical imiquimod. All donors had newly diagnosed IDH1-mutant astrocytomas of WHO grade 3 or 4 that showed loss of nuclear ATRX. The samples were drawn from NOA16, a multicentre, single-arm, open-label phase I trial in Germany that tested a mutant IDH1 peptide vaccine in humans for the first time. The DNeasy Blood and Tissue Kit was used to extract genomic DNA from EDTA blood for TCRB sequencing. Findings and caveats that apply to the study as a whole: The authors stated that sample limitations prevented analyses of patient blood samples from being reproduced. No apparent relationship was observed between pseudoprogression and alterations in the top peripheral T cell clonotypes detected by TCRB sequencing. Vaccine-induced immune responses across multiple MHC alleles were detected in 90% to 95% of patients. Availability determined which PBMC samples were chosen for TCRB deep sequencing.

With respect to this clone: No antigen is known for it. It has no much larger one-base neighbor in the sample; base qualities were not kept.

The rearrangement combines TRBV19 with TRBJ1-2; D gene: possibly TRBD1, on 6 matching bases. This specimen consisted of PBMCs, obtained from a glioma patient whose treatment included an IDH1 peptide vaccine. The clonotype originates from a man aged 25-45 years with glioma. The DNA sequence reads TGTGCCAGTAGCTGGGGGGGCGAAGCTAACTATGGCTACACCTTC. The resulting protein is CASSWGGEANYGYTF.